One sample yielded the 10 T cell receptor beta chains listed below, sequenced in a study of blood T cells in healthy people across ages. With a J-beta primer mix and a sample-barcoded 5' primer, a second PCR ran about 7 to 12 cycles. TCRdb fed the 5' RACE reads into MiXCR, producing one record per CDR3 protein. The sample contains more than 1 million distinct CDR3 sequences, 45% of which appear only once. Sequencing was carried out using blood. The receptors here all came from a woman in her sixties or seventies in good health.

Concerning this clonotype: Relative to the germline gene, one junction end is altered; a read error may explain this. The gene calls are TRBV11-1 and TRBJ2-1; no firm D call. There are 13 residues in the CDR3. Germline V gene data show CDR1 as SGHAT and CDR2 as FQDESV (reference sequence). The chain's CDR3 is CVSSLVAGNEQFF. The CDR3 nucleotides read TGTGTCAGCAGCTTAGTGGCCGGAAATGAGCAGTTCTTC.

This clonotype appeared a single time. In nucleotides, the CDR3 is TGTGCCAGCAGCGTAGGAAGCGGGAGGGCCGTCGGGGAGCTGTTTTTT. Amino acids: CASSVGSGRAVGELFF. The chain links TRBV9 to TRBJ2-2, with TRBD2 matching over 10 bases. The V gene's germline CDR1 is SGDLS and CDR2 YYNGEE. V gave up 0 bases and J gave up 7 bases; unmatched junction bases: 6. This CDR3 contains 16 residues.

In its sample, this clonotype was seen many times. The chain is built from TRBV29-1 and TRBJ2-6, with 9 bases that match TRBD1. Losses at the gene ends were 0 bases for V and 14 bases for J; bases not matched to a gene: 8. Germline CDR1 and CDR2: SQVTM and ANQGSEA. This CDR3 contains 14 residues. CDR3: CSVEEAGQGTILTF. In DNA form, the CDR3 reads TGCAGCGTTGAAGAAGCGGGACAGGGTACCATCCTGACTTTC.

With regard to this clonotype: Given a much more abundant clone one base away, this may be a read error. J is TRBJ1-2 and V is TRBV6-5, with 9 bases matching TRBD1. The V gene's germline CDR1 is MNHEY and CDR2 SVGAGI. J lost 6 bases, V lost 6 bases, and 11 bases had no gene match. The CDR3 length is 15 residues. The CDR3 protein is CASRLQTGGNDGYTF. As DNA, the CDR3 is TGTGCCAGCAGACTCCAGACAGGGGGGAATGATGGCTACACCTTC.

This clonotype was recorded once. The chain has TRBV29-1 and TRBJ1-2; 7 bases map to TRBD1. Germline loops: CDR1 SQVTM, CDR2 ANQGSEA. This CDR3 comprises 11 residues. The V and J ends lost 7 bases and 6 bases, in that order; junction bases with no gene match: 5. This CDR3 is CSANRGDGYTF. In DNA, the CDR3 is TGCAGCGCCAACAGGGGTGATGGCTACACCTTC.

This sequence joins TRBV5-1 and TRBJ2-5; the D is unclear. The length of the CDR3 is 15 residues. Germline V gene data show CDR1 as SGHRS and CDR2 as YFSETQ. The germline V and J ends were trimmed by 0 bases and 1 base, with 10 bases remaining between them. The CDR3: CASSLAGSSQETQYF. The DNA of the CDR3 is TGCGCCAGCAGCTTGGCCGGTAGCAGCCAAGAGACCCAGTACTTC. Together with reference TRBV5-1 and TRBJ2-5, the CDR3 gives the full variable domain: KAGVTQTPRYLIKTRGQQVTLSCSPISGHRSVSWYQQTPGQGLQFLFEYFSETQRNKGNFPGRFSGRQFSNSRSEMNVSTLELGDSALYLCASSLAGSSQETQYFGPGTRLLVL.

Worth noting for this clonotype: At one end, the junction sequence differs from germline, possibly due to a read error. The chain links TRBV4-2 to TRBJ2-4; 8 bases map to TRBD1. The tail of the sequence fits TRBJ2-5 better, so the J call may be wrong. Germline-derived CDR1 and CDR2 are LGHNA and YNFKEQ. This CDR3 comprises 17 residues. CDR3 sequence (DNA): TGTGCCCGCAGCCAAGACGGGACAGGTGGAACTCAAGAGACCCAGTACTTC. It encodes CARSQDGTGGTQETQYF.

This clonotype was recorded only once. The chain carries TRBV10-1 and TRBJ2-2; no clear D. The CDR3 covers 14 residues. In germline, CDR1 is WNHNN, CDR2 SYGVQD (reference sequence). V was shortened by 3 bases and J by 9 bases, with 14 bases between the two germline ends. CDR3 nucleotide sequence: TGCGCCAGCAGTGATAAAGTGGGGATCCGGGAGCTGTTTTTT. It yields the protein CASSDKVGIRELFF.

The chain has TRBV7-9 and TRBJ1-5; 7 bases map to TRBD1. Germline V gene data show CDR1 as SEHNR and CDR2 as FQNEAQ (reference sequence). Losses at the gene ends were 0 bases for V and 3 bases for J; bases not matched to a gene: 5. The CDR3 consists of 16 residues. The CDR3 DNA reads TGTGCCAGCAGCTTAGCCAGGGACAGACTCAATCAGCCCCAGCATTTT. As protein: CASSLARDRLNQPQHF.

The chain employs TRBV28 and TRBJ2-2; TRBD1 matches at 10 bases. CDR1 and CDR2 from the germline V gene are MDHEN and SYDVKM. The CDR3 sequence is 13 residues long. J lost 4 bases, V lost 10 bases, and 3 bases had no gene match. The CDR3 nucleotides read TGTGCCACCCGGACAGGGGGCACCGGGGAGCTGTTTTTT. Amino acid sequence: CATRTGGTGELFF.